This TCR beta chain was retrieved from a study of identical twins. General study findings and limits: Out-of-frame alpha sequences common to twins exhibited an excess of low generation probability.

This CDR3 has 18 residues. The germline CDR1 and CDR2 sequences are LNHNV and YYDKDF (reference sequence). V lost 0 bases to trimming and J lost 5 bases; unmatched junction nucleotides: 9. TCRdb ran MiXCR on the 5' RACE reads and lists one entry per CDR3 protein. The sample holds some 1,600,000 distinct CDR3 sequences; about 32% are singletons and the top ten take about 0.3%. As for this clonotype: Its antigen is not known.

Sequenced: cord blood. This TCR was recovered from a newborn girl in good health. The rearrangement links TRBV15 to TRBJ2-1; TRBD2 agrees at 11 bases. CDR3: CATSREQLAGDGDNEQFF. The CDR3 nucleotides read TGTGCCACCAGCAGAGAACAACTAGCGGGAGATGGAGACAATGAGCAGTTCTTC.